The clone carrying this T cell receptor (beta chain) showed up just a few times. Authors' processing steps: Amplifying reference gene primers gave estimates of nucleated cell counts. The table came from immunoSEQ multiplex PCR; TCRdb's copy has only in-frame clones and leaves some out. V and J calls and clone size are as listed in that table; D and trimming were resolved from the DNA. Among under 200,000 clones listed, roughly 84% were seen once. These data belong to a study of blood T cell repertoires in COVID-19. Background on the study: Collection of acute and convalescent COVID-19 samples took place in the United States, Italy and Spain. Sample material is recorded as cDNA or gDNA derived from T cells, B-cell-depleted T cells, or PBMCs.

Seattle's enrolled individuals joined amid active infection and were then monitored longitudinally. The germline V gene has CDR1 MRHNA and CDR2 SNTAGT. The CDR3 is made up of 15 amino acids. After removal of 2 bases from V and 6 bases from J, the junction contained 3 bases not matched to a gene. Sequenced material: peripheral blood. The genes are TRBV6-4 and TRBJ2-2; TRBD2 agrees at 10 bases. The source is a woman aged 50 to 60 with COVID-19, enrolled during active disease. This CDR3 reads CASSDVAGGPGELFF. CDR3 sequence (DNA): TGTGCCAGCAGTGACGTAGCGGGGGGCCCCGGGGAGCTGTTTTTT.